This TCR beta chain stems from a study of cytomegalovirus exposure and HLA in healthy donors. General observations from the study: Exclusion applied to some V segments, including TRBV6-2 and TRBV6-3, as they were indistinguishable. Roughly uniform depth of sequencing across donors was assumed in presence/absence analyses.

PCR employed 60 Vbeta and 13 Jbeta primers. Assay: immunoSEQ multiplex PCR; the TCRdb copy retains only in-frame clones and omits some. The repertoire consists of 120,000 or so clones, with 70% to 85% occurring once and the leading ten covering roughly 3.5%. V lost 4 bases and J lost 0; bases outside the gene matches: 7. This CDR3 is 16 amino acids long. Per germline, CDR1 MDHEN and CDR2 SYDVKM. As concerns this clone: Its antigen is not identified.

This TCR came from a woman between 50 and 59 years old in good health and CMV-seronegative. This rearrangement joins TRBV28 to TRBJ2-7, with 9 positions matching TRBD2. The sample consisted of PBMCs. The CDR3 DNA sequence: TGTGCCAGCAGTTCCTCCGGGACTAGCAACTCCTACGAGCAGTACTTC. Protein: CASSSSGTSNSYEQYF.